The 23 T cell receptor beta chains in this list originate from one sample, sequenced in a study of blood T cell repertoires in COVID-19. Clones were sequenced by immunoSEQ multiplex PCR, and TCRdb holds only the in-frame ones, with some missing. Among under 500,000 clones listed, around 88% were seen once. The specimen was peripheral blood. The source is a woman aged 25 to 39 with acute or convalescent COVID-19.

This chain joins TRBV6-6 and TRBJ2-1; no definite D call. Trimming removed 0 bases from V and 5 bases from J, with 14 bases in between. The CDR3 extends over 16 amino acids. Germline values: CDR1 MNHNY, CDR2 SVGAGI (reference sequence). The CDR3, as DNA: TGTGCCAGCAGTTACTCGATGACCTTACGGGACAATGAGCAGTTCTTC. Protein: CASSYSMTLRDNEQFF.

The genes are TRBV24-1 and TRBJ2-6; D is unclear. The CDR3 is made up of 15 amino acids. The germline V gene encodes CDR1 KGHDR and CDR2 SFDVKD. Between the trimmed V and J ends, which lost 3 bases and 0 bases, there was a span of 5 bases. The CDR3 here is CATSDPGSGANVLTF. CDR3 sequence (DNA): TGTGCCACCAGTGATCCGGGCTCTGGGGCCAACGTCCTGACTTTC.

This clone was picked up one time. The DNA for the CDR3 is TGTGCCAGCAGCACTGTTGGGGGGGCCCCCGAGCAGTACTTC. It specifies CASSTVGGAPEQYF. The rearrangement links TRBV7-3 to TRBJ2-7; weak D call: TRBD2 (7 bases). V shed 5 bases and J shed 6 bases, with 17 bases lying between them. The CDR3 length is 14 residues. The germline gives CDR1 SGHTA, CDR2 FQGTGA.

The genes are TRBV5-1 and TRBJ2-7; weak D call: TRBD2 (7 bases). Per germline, CDR1 SGHRS and CDR2 YFSETQ. This CDR3 spans 15 amino acids. V lost 4 bases, J lost 3 bases, and 17 bases lay in between. The CDR3 coding sequence is TGCGCCAGCAGCCTTGACGGGGGGCGGGTCTACGAGCAGTACTTC. Translation: CASSLDGGRVYEQYF.

The rearrangement joins TRBV29-1 to TRBJ2-1; 7 positions agree with TRBD1. V shed 6 bases and J 6 bases; nucleotides not matched to a gene: 5. The CDR3 has 12 residues. CDR1 SQVTM and CDR2 ANQGSEA come from the germline V gene. The CDR3 here is CSVTDRSNEQFF. The CDR3 DNA is TGCAGCGTGACGGACAGGTCCAATGAGCAGTTCTTC.

This chain links TRBV30 with TRBJ1-6; D uncertain. The germline V gene has CDR1 GTSNPN and CDR2 SVGIG (reference sequence). V lost 4 bases, J lost 9 bases, and 13 bases lay in between. The CDR3 has 13 amino acids. The CDR3 DNA reads as TGTGCCTGGAATTCAGGACTGGGTTCACCCCTCCACTTT. This translates into CAWNSGLGSPLHF.

The V call is TRBV15, the J call TRBJ2-7, with D perhaps matching TRBD1 (5 bases). This CDR3 contains 16 residues. Germline assignment: CDR1 LNHNV and CDR2 YYDKDF (reference sequence). Trimming pared 4 bases from V and 7 bases from J, leaving 23 bases between. CDR3 loop: CATSKTTEAVPREQYF. DNA for the CDR3: TGTGCCACCAGCAAAACGACAGAAGCTGTCCCCCGAGAGCAGTACTTC.

As regards this clone: Other DNA sequences in this specimen translate into the identical CDR3. This chain links TRBV5-1 with TRBJ1-2; the match to TRBD1 covers 10 bases. From germline, CDR1 is SGHRS and CDR2 YFSETQ. The V and J ends lost 0 bases and 5 bases, in that order; junction bases with no gene match: 1. The CDR3 length is 14 residues. The CDR3 loop reads CASSLEGQGYGYTF. CDR3 bases: TGCGCCAGCAGCTTGGAGGGACAGGGGTATGGCTACACCTTC.

The chain carries TRBV19 and TRBJ1-4; the match to TRBD1 covers 8 bases. Trimming took 10 bases from V and 5 from J; bases not matched to a gene: 9. The length of the CDR3 is 14 residues. Looked up from germline, CDR1 is LNHDA and CDR2 is SQIVND (reference sequence). CDR3 protein: CATNPGTGNEKLFF. The DNA of the CDR3 is TGTGCCACTAACCCTGGGACAGGAAATGAAAAACTGTTTTTT.

The J gene is TRBJ2-4, the V gene TRBV4-1; D possibly corresponds to TRBD1 (5 bases). V was trimmed by 2 bases and J by 2 bases, leaving 13 bases between them. The CDR3 is 16 residues long. Germline V gene sequence: CDR1 MGHRA, CDR2 YSYEKL. CDR3 in DNA: TGCGCCAGCAGCCAACTCGTGACAGACACCAAAAACATTCAGTACTTC. Encoded protein: CASSQLVTDTKNIQYF.

The rearrangement joins TRBV27 to TRBJ1-2, with D maybe TRBD1 (6 bases). The CDR3 extends over 14 amino acids. CDR1 is MNHEY, CDR2 SMNVEV, per germline (reference sequence). Trimming cost V 6 bases and J 4 bases, with 15 bases left between them. CDR3 sequence: CASRASRGPYGYTF. The CDR3, as DNA: TGTGCCAGCAGAGCCTCCAGGGGACCCTATGGCTACACCTTC.

The chain combines TRBV5-5 with TRBJ2-1, with D possibly TRBD1 on 6 matching bases. The CDR3 is 15 amino acids. Germline V CDR1 and CDR2: SGHKS, YYEKEE (reference sequence). V gave up 4 bases and J gave up 5 bases, with 16 bases separating them. In DNA form, the CDR3 reads TGTGCCAGCAGCGGATTCACAGGGTCGGACAATGAGCAGTTCTTC. Translated: CASSGFTGSDNEQFF.

This clone came up many times. The CDR3 region is CASSRRTGGWETQYF. CDR3 bases: TGTGCCAGCAGTCGAAGGACAGGGGGCTGGGAGACCCAGTACTTC. This chain links TRBV27 with TRBJ2-5; 11 nucleotides match TRBD1. This CDR3 comprises 15 residues. The J segment lost 5 bases and the V segment lost 5 bases, leaving 7 bases of the junction unmatched. CDR1 is MNHEY and CDR2 is SMNVEV in the germline V gene (reference sequence).

A single count supports this clone. The chain joins TRBV28 to TRBJ1-2; 7 bases agree with TRBD1. The germline CDR1 and CDR2 sequences are MDHEN and SYDVKM. CDR3 length: 15 amino acids. Trimming cost V 4 bases and J 5 bases; bases outside gene matches: 10. CDR3 nucleotide sequence: TGTGCCAGCAGTTCGGAAGACAGGGTGGGGTATGGCTACACCTTC. It translates to CASSSEDRVGYGYTF.

This clone was seen only once. The rearrangement uses TRBV11-2 and TRBJ2-1; a weak D match, TRBD1 (6 bases). From germline, CDR1 is SGHAT and CDR2 FQNNGV. The V end was cut by 3 bases, the J end by 3 bases, with 18 bases between. The CDR3 is 17 amino acids. The CDR3 is CASSLFSGTSNYNEQFF. The CDR3 DNA sequence: TGTGCCAGCAGCTTGTTCTCCGGGACATCGAACTACAATGAGCAGTTCTTC. Full variable domain (missing parts from reference TRBV11-2 and TRBJ2-1): EAGVAQSPRYKIIEKRQSVAFWCNPISGHATLYWYQQILGQGPKLLIQFQNNGVVDDSQLPKDRFSAERLKGVDSTLKIQPAKLEDSAVYLCASSLFSGTSNYNEQFFGPGTRLTVL.

This chain joins TRBV24-1 and TRBJ2-3; 8 bases are a match to TRBD2. Per the germline V gene, CDR1 is KGHDR and CDR2 is SFDVKD. Trimming at V came to 3 bases and at J to 4 bases, leaving 14 bases not matched to a gene. The CDR3 length is 18 residues. CDR3 amino acids: CATSDVGGALSLPDTQYF. DNA of the CDR3: TGTGCCACCAGTGATGTCGGGGGGGCCCTTTCGCTTCCAGATACGCAGTATTTT.

The table lists this clone with a few counts. A junction boundary mismatches the germline segment, possibly from a read error. This chain connects TRBV6-1 to TRBJ2-7; TRBD1 matches at 9 bases. The CDR3 totals 12 residues. Per germline, CDR1 MNHNS and CDR2 SASEGT. CDR3 residues: CASSDTGTGYPF. CDR3 DNA: TGTGCCAGCAGTGACACGGGGACAGGGTACCCCTTC.

This clone has only one observation. V usage is TRBV2 and J usage is TRBJ2-1; TRBD1 matches 9 bases. After removal of 7 bases from V and 7 bases from J, the junction contained 8 bases not matched to a gene. This CDR3 comprises 14 residues. Germline CDR1 and CDR2: SNHLY and FYNNEI. CDR3 sequence (DNA): TGTGCCAGCACTGGGACAGGGATAGGTAATGAGCAGTTCTTC. This gives the protein CASTGTGIGNEQFF.

This clone was seen only once. The V call is TRBV18, the J call TRBJ2-1; 8 nucleotides align to TRBD2. Germline V CDR1 and CDR2: KGHSH, LQKENI. This CDR3 region has 15 residues. V trimming: 2 bases; J trimming: 1 base; junction bases outside the gene matches: 1. This CDR3 reads CASSPGGGSYNEQFF. The CDR3 DNA follows: TGTGCCAGCTCACCAGGCGGGGGGTCCTACAATGAGCAGTTCTTC.

The chain uses TRBV27 and TRBJ1-6; 9 nucleotides align to TRBD1. There are 14 residues in the CDR3. CDR1 is MNHEY, CDR2 SMNVEV, per germline (reference sequence). The ends lost 4 bases at V and 10 bases at J; junction bases unmatched: 5. CDR3 nucleotide sequence: TGTGCCAGCAGTTGGGGACAGGGTACCTCACCCCTCCACTTT. Protein product: CASSWGQGTSPLHF.

The chain joins TRBV24-1 to TRBJ2-5; 7 nucleotides line up with TRBD1. The CDR3 totals 14 residues. With 3 bases clipped from V and 5 bases from J, the junction kept 5 bases outside the gene matches. Germline V gene data show CDR1 as KGHDR and CDR2 as SFDVKD. Here the CDR3 DNA reads TGTGCCACCAGTGATCCACAGGGGTCGGAGACCCAGTACTTC. This codes for CATSDPQGSETQYF.

The chain combines TRBV3-1 (or the pseudogene TRBV3-2) with TRBJ1-6; D is unclear. The V gene's germline CDR1 is LGHDT and CDR2 YNNKEL (reference sequence). The CDR3 is 14 residues long. Trimming took 1 base from V and 10 from J, leaving 11 bases between them. The CDR3 DNA follows: TGTGCCAGCAGCCAAGTAGCGGGTGGGTCACCCCTCCACTTT. As protein: CASSQVAGGSPLHF.

The V and J genes are TRBV5-1 and TRBJ2-5; TRBD2 agrees at 7 bases. Unmatched junction bases numbered 3, after V lost 4 bases and J lost 0 bases. The CDR3 spans 14 residues. Germline V gene sequence: CDR1 SGHRS, CDR2 YFSETQ. CDR3 protein: CASSEAGNQETQYF. The CDR3 nucleotides read TGCGCCAGCAGCGAAGCGGGGAACCAAGAGACCCAGTACTTC.